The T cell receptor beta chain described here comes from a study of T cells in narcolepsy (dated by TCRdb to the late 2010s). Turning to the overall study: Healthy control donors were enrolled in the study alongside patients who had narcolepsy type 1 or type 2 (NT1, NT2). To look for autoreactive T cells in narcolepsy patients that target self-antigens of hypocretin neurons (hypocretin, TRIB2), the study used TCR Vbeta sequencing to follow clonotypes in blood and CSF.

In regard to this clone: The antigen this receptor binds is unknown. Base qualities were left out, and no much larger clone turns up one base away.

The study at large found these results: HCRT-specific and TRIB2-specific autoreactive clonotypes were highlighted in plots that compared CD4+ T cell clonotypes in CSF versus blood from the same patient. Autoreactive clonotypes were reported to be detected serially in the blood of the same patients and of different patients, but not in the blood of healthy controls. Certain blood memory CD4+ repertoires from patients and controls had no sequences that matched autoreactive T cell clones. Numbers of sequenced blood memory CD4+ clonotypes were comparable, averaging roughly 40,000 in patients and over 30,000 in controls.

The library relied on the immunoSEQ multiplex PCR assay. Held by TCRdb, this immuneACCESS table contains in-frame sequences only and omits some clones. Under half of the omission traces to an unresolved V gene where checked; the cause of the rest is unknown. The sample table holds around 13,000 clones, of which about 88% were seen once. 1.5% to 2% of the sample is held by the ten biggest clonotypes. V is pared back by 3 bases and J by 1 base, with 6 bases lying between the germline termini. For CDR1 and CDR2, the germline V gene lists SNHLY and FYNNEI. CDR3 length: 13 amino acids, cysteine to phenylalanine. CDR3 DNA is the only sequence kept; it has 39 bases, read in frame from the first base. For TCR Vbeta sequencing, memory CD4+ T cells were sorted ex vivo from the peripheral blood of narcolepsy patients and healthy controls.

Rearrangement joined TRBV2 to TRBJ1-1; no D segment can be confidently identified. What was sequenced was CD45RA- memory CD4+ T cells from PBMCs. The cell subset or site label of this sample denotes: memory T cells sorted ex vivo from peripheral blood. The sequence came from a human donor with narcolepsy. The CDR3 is CASSEEANTEAFF. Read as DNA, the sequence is TGTGCCAGCAGTGAGGAGGCGAACACTGAAGCTTTCTTT.